This is a list of T cell receptor beta chains from one sample in a study of patients and donors after allogeneic stem cell transplantation. TCRdb processed the RT-PCR reads anew with MiXCR; each CDR3 protein has one entry. The sample has approximately 200,000 distinct CDR3 sequences, 38% seen once. The sequenced sample consisted of blood, either unsorted or a sorted T cell fraction (not recorded which). These receptors originate from a human donor who was either an allogeneic HSCT recipient or a stem cell or donor lymphocyte infusion donor (not recorded which). It is not recorded whose cells these are; they may come from a transplant donor. Both conserved end residues are part of each CDR3. The D gene is left open where the match is weak. A row's size may be missing; if present it is once, few, many or a size class.

NA	TRBV6-2/TRBV6-3	TRBJ1-1	NA	TGTGCCAGCAGTTACCGCCGGGGGCTGAACACTGAAGCTTTCTTT	CASSYRRGLNTEAFF
NA	TRBV28	TRBJ1-3	NA	TGTGCCAGCAGGCAGGGGTTCGCCGGAAACACCATATATTTT	CASRQGFAGNTIYF
NA	TRBV18	TRBJ2-7	NA	TGTGCCAGCTCACCACGGGAGGCCTACGAGCAGTACTTC	CASSPREAYEQYF
NA	TRBV6-5	TRBJ1-2	NA	TGTGCCAGCAGTTACACGGCTAACTATGGCTACACCTTC	CASSYTANYGYTF
TRBD1	TRBV12-3/TRBV12-4	TRBJ1-6	few	TGTGCCAGCAGTATGCGGACAGGGAGTAATTCACCCCTCCACTTT	CASSMRTGSNSPLHF
NA	TRBV7-9	TRBJ1-2	NA	TGTGCCAGCAGCTTATTCGGCGTTAACTATGGCTACACCTTC	CASSLFGVNYGYTF
NA	TRBV7-2	TRBJ1-2	NA	TGTGCCAGCAGCTTAGAGAACTATGGCTACACCTTC	CASSLENYGYTF
NA	TRBV20-1	TRBJ1-2	NA	TGCAGTGCTAGGCAGCCAGGACAGTTCTATGGCTACACCTTC	CSARQPGQFYGYTF
TRBD2	TRBV20-1	TRBJ2-7	NA	TGCAGTGCCAGGACTAGCGGGGGGCCCTACGAGCAGTACTTC	CSARTSGGPYEQYF
NA	TRBV4-3	TRBJ2-4	NA	TGCGCCAGCAGCCAAGGAATTCGGGGTCAAAACATTCAGTACTTC	CASSQGIRGQNIQYF
TRBD1	TRBV12-3/TRBV12-4	TRBJ1-3	few	TGTGCCAGCAGTCCAGGGACAGTCATATATTTT	CASSPGTVIYF
TRBD1	TRBV14	TRBJ1-1	NA	TGTGCCAGCAGCCAACCGACAGGGCGGTCTGAAGCTTTCTTT	CASSQPTGRSEAFF
NA	TRBV4-1	TRBJ2-1	large	TGCGCCAGCAGCGCCCAGGAATTTCGTGAGCAGTTCTTC	CASSAQEFREQFF
NA	TRBV5-5	TRBJ1-2	NA	TGTGCCAGCAGCTTGGGGCCTTGGGGACCTGAATCGGGCTACACCTTC	CASSLGPWGPESGYTF
NA	TRBV4-1	TRBJ1-6	once	TGCGCCAGCAGCCGCCTCAGGGGTGGGAATTCACCCCTCCACTTT	CASSRLRGGNSPLHF
TRBD1	TRBV6-5	TRBJ1-2	few	TGTGCCAGCAGTTTTGGACAGGGGACCAACTATGGCTACACCTTC	CASSFGQGTNYGYTF
NA	TRBV5-1	TRBJ1-2	few	TGCGCCAGCAGCTTGTTTTCAGAATTGAATGGCTACACCTTC	CASSLFSELNGYTF
TRBD1	TRBV5-1	TRBJ1-1	NA	TGCGCCAGCAGCGCTACAGGGGCCCTAGCTGAAGCTTTCTTT	CASSATGALAEAFF
TRBD1	TRBV15	TRBJ2-1	NA	TGTGCCACCAGGTTTCGGGACAGGGGTCCTAATGAGCAGTTCTTC	CATRFRDRGPNEQFF
NA	TRBV19	TRBJ1-1	NA	TGTGCCAGTAGTATAAACACAGCGGCGAAGGAAGCTTTCTTT	CASSINTAAKEAFF
NA	TRBV12-3/TRBV12-4	TRBJ1-5	few	TGTGCCAGCAGTTTGGACGGACGGGGACATCAGCCCCAGCATTTT	CASSLDGRGHQPQHF
NA	TRBV6-6	TRBJ2-3	many	TGTGCCAGCAGTCCCCTCCAGAATACGCAGTATTTT	CASSPLQNTQYF
TRBD1	TRBV29-1	TRBJ1-1	few	TGCAGCGTTGAAGGGGGGACAGGATCGAACACTGAAGCTTTCTTT	CSVEGGTGSNTEAFF